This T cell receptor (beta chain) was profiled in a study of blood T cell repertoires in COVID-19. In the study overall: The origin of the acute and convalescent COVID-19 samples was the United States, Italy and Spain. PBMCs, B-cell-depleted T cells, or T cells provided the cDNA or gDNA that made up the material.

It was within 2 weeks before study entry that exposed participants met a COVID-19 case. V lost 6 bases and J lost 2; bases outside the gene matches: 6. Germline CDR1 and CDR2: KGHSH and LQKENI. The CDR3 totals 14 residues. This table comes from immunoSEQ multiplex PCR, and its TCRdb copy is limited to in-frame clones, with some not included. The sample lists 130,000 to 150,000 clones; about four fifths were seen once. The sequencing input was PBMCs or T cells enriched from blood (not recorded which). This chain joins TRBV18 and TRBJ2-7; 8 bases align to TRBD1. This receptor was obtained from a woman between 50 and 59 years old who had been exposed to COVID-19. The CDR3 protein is CASSPGQATYEQYF. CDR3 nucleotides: TGTGCCAGCTCCCCGGGACAGGCCACCTACGAGCAGTACTTC.